The 19 T cell receptor beta chains in this list originate from one sample, sequenced in a study of Ad26.COV2.S vaccination and SARS-CoV-2 variants. The repertoire was sequenced with immunoSEQ multiplex PCR; TCRdb's copy has only in-frame clones and lacks some. The sample lists a few hundred thousand clones, around 89% occurring once. The treatment is: about 20 received Ad26.COV2.S at low or high dose, single or two shots; a few received placebo; per-sample allocation not given. The samples were gathered on day 63 after the first injection of vaccine or placebo. The sample was peripheral blood, taken in a trial of Ad26.COV2.S vaccine versus placebo. Receptor source: a person between 18 and 60 years old who received the Ad26.COV2.S COVID-19 vaccine or a placebo.

Only a few counts were recorded for this clone. This rearrangement joins TRBV5-6 to TRBJ1-5; D is unclear. Trimming took 1 base from V and 0 from J, leaving 11 bases between them. From germline, CDR1 is SGHDT and CDR2 YYEEEE. The length of the CDR3 is 16 residues. CDR3 sequence reads: CASSLTLGVSNQPQHF. The CDR3 DNA is TGTGCCAGCAGCTTGACGTTGGGCGTTAGCAATCAGCCCCAGCATTTT.

This sequence joins TRBV15 and TRBJ1-2; perhaps TRBD1 as D (5 bases). Trimming shortened V by 3 bases and J by 6 bases, and 17 bases separated the two germline ends. Germline V gene data show CDR1 as LNHNV and CDR2 as YYDKDF (reference sequence). The CDR3 loop spans 15 amino acids. The CDR3 sequence: CATSSYSGRVNGYTF. The CDR3, as DNA: TGTGCCACCAGCAGCTACTCGGGGCGGGTGAATGGCTACACCTTC.

The chain combines TRBV5-6 with TRBJ2-4; the match to TRBD1 covers 8 bases. Unmatched junction bases numbered 5, after V lost 4 bases and J lost 8 bases. The germline gives CDR1 SGHDT, CDR2 YYEEEE. This CDR3 comprises 13 residues. The CDR3 reads CASSQTGEDIQYF. The CDR3, as DNA: TGTGCCAGCAGCCAGACAGGGGAGGACATTCAGTACTTC. Combining the CDR3 with reference TRBV5-6 and TRBJ2-4 gives the whole variable domain DAGVTQSPTHLIKTRGQQVTLRCSPKSGHDTVSWYQQALGQGPQFIFQYYEEEERQRGNFPDRFSGHQFPNYSSELNVNALLLGDSALYLCASSQTGEDIQYFGAGTRLSVL.

This clone was recorded many times. The genes are TRBV6-5 and TRBJ2-2, with D possibly matching TRBD1 (6 bases). Trimming removed 11 bases from V and 3 bases from J, with 16 bases in between. Per germline, CDR1 MNHEY and CDR2 SVGAGI. CDR3 length: 14 residues. The CDR3 reads CAGSRGFDTGELFF. The CDR3 bases are TGTGCCGGGTCCAGGGGCTTCGACACCGGGGAGCTGTTTTTT.

The sample holds a few counts of this clone. This chain links TRBV4-2 with TRBJ2-5, with TRBD2 identical over 8 bases. Germline assignment: CDR1 LGHNA and CDR2 YNFKEQ. The CDR3 is 16 residues long. The V and J ends lost 0 bases and 4 bases, in that order; junction bases with no gene match: 7. CDR3 sequence reads: CASSQDRGLGAETQYF. CDR3 DNA: TGTGCCAGCAGCCAAGATCGGGGACTAGGGGCAGAGACCCAGTACTTC.

The chain combines TRBV27 with TRBJ2-3; TRBD2 is a possible D gene (7 bases). The CDR3 runs 15 residues. The germline V gene has CDR1 MNHEY and CDR2 SMNVEV (reference sequence). V gave up 3 bases and J gave up 0 bases, with 10 bases separating them. The CDR3: CASSLGGPSTDTQYF. In DNA form, the CDR3 reads TGTGCCAGCAGTTTGGGGGGGCCTAGCACAGATACGCAGTATTTT.

The chain has TRBV9 and TRBJ1-2; D uncertain. Germline assignment: CDR1 SGDLS and CDR2 YYNGEE. V lost 1 base and J lost 0, with 10 bases in between. The length of the CDR3 is 15 residues. The CDR3 reads CASSVLASSNYGYTF. The CDR3 nucleotides are TGTGCCAGCAGCGTATTGGCAAGCTCTAACTATGGCTACACCTTC.

The chain recombines TRBV19 with TRBJ2-5; 9 bases align to TRBD1. The V gene's germline CDR1 is LNHDA and CDR2 SQIVND (reference sequence). After removal of 6 bases from V and 3 bases from J, the junction contained 5 bases not matched to a gene. The CDR3 runs 14 residues. The CDR3 here is CASSWGDREETQYF. The CDR3 DNA reads TGTGCCAGTAGCTGGGGGGACAGGGAAGAGACCCAGTACTTC.

A single count supports this clone. The gene calls are TRBV2 and TRBJ2-5; D may be TRBD2 (5 bases). V lost 8 bases and J lost 1, with 11 bases in between. The CDR3 has 13 residues. In germline, CDR1 is SNHLY, CDR2 FYNNEI. The CDR3 protein is CASSSTSQETQYF. The DNA for the CDR3 is TGTGCCAGCTCATCCACTAGCCAAGAGACCCAGTACTTC. The complete variable domain, with remaining parts taken from reference TRBV2 and TRBJ2-5, reads EPEVTQTPSHQVTQMGQEVILRCVPISNHLYFYWYRQILGQKVEFLVSFYNNEISEKSEIFDDQFSVERPDGSNFTLKIRSTKLEDSAMYFCASSSTSQETQYFGPGTRLLVL.

The chain joins TRBV4-2 to TRBJ1-1, with D possibly TRBD1 on 5 matching bases. Germline CDR1 and CDR2: LGHNA and YNFKEQ. V was cut by 0 bases and J by 1 base, with 18 bases left in between. CDR3 size: 18 residues. CDR3 coding DNA: TGTGCCAGCAGCCAAGAATACCCTCGGGCAGGGAAGAACACTGAAGCTTTCTTT. Protein sequence: CASSQEYPRAGKNTEAFF.

This clone was seen just once. The chain couples TRBV15 to TRBJ1-5; unclear D gene. Germline CDR1 and CDR2: LNHNV and YYDKDF (reference sequence). V lost 2 bases to trimming and J lost 9 bases, with 14 bases between them. The CDR3 contains 14 residues. The CDR3 DNA reads as TGTGCCACCAGCAGATCCAAGGGAGTTTTGCCCCAGCATTTT. Residues: CATSRSKGVLPQHF.

This chain links TRBV29-1 with TRBJ2-1, with TRBD1 matching over 8 bases. Per germline, CDR1 SQVTM and CDR2 ANQGSEA. J was trimmed by 0 bases and V by 5 bases; bases with no gene match: 3. This CDR3 has 14 amino acids. The CDR3 DNA reads TGCAGCGTTTGTACAGGGGGCTCCTACAATGAGCAGTTCTTC. Translation: CSVCTGGSYNEQFF.

The gene calls are TRBV7-2 and TRBJ1-5, with D uncertain. CDR1 is SGHTA and CDR2 is FQGNSA in the germline V gene. CDR3 length: 16 amino acids. Deletions cut 1 base from V and 5 bases from J, with 15 bases between. The CDR3 DNA follows: TGTGCCAGCAGCTTAGTTTTGGTATCCTACGATCAGCCCCAGCATTTT. It translates to CASSLVLVSYDQPQHF.

V gene TRBV6-2 or TRBV6-3 combines with J gene TRBJ2-1; D is perhaps TRBD1 (6 bases). The V end was cut by 4 bases, the J end by 3 bases, with 19 bases between. CDR3 length: 17 residues. Germline values: CDR1 MNHEY, CDR2 SVGEGT. CDR3 residues: CASSSFFRAGVYNEQFF. CDR3 DNA: TGTGCCAGCAGTTCTTTTTTTCGGGCAGGGGTCTACAATGAGCAGTTCTTC.

The rearrangement links TRBV15 to TRBJ1-3; no definite D call. V gave up 4 bases and J gave up 1 base, with 14 bases separating them. Looked up from germline, CDR1 is LNHNV and CDR2 is YYDKDF (reference sequence). The CDR3 runs to 16 residues. The CDR3 sequence: CATSINTRPSGNTIYF. The DNA for the CDR3 is TGTGCCACCAGCATAAATACACGGCCGTCTGGAAACACCATATATTTT.

The table lists this clone with a few counts. The V gene is TRBV5-1, the J gene TRBJ1-6, with D hard to call. V lost 0 bases and J 7 bases, leaving 5 bases between the germline ends. CDR3 length: 13 residues. Germline V CDR1 and CDR2: SGHRS, YFSETQ. The CDR3 region is CASSLGSNSPLHF. The CDR3 coding sequence is TGCGCCAGCAGCTTGGGTTCCAATTCACCCCTCCACTTT.

This rearrangement joins TRBV13 to TRBJ2-7; no clear D gene. From germline, CDR1 is PRHDT and CDR2 FYEKMQ (reference sequence). CDR3 length: 14 residues. Trimming took 1 base from V and 3 from J, leaving 10 bases between them. The CDR3 loop is CASSLELNNYEQYF. Written as DNA, the CDR3 is TGTGCCAGCAGCTTAGAACTCAACAACTACGAGCAGTACTTC.

The V gene is TRBV5-6, the J gene TRBJ1-2; 7 positions match TRBD1. The V gene end was trimmed by 4 bases and the J gene end by 6 bases; junction bases not matched to a gene: 9. Germline V CDR1 and CDR2: SGHDT, YYEEEE. The CDR3 consists of 14 residues. The CDR3 DNA follows: TGTGCCAGCAGCCCCGAGCCTACAGGGGATGGCTACACCTTC. This codes for CASSPEPTGDGYTF.

The sample holds one count of this clone. The V gene is TRBV28, the J gene TRBJ1-5, with unresolved D. Germline V gene data show CDR1 as MDHEN and CDR2 as SYDVKM. Trimming took 5 bases from V and 3 from J, leaving 5 bases between them. The CDR3 loop spans 12 amino acids. This CDR3 reads CASSATNQPQHF. CDR3 sequence (DNA): TGTGCCAGCAGTGCGACCAATCAGCCCCAGCATTTT.